Listed below are T cell receptor beta chains from one sample, sequenced in a study of blood T cell repertoires in COVID-19. Method: immunoSEQ multiplex PCR; TCRdb's copy keeps in-frame clones and lacks some. Seen here are roughly 150,000 clones, around 82% observed once, and the top ten hold about 6%. Specimen: PBMCs or T cells enriched from blood (not recorded which). These receptors all come from a woman aged 45-60 years who had recovered from COVID-19. CDR3s include the opening cysteine and the closing phenylalanine or tryptophan. D genes are given only for firm matches. Clone size appears in some rows only: once, few, many, or a class for an expanded clone.

J gene	clone size	V gene	D gene	CDR3 DNA	CDR3 protein
TRBJ1-5	NA	TRBV6-2/TRBV6-3	NA	TGTGCCAGCAGTTACGCTCGGGGAGACGGCAATCAGCCCCAGCATTTT	CASSYARGDGNQPQHF
TRBJ1-2	few	TRBV5-4	NA	TGTGCCAGCAGCTCAGACACCTTCGCTAACTATGGCTACACCTTC	CASSSDTFANYGYTF
TRBJ1-1	NA	TRBV9	TRBD1	TGTGCCAGCGGCAGGGGGTTGGACACTGAAGCTTTCTTT	CASGRGLDTEAFF
TRBJ1-3	few	TRBV4-1	NA	TGCGCCAGCAGCCAGACACCAATAACAGGTATCTCTGGAAACACCATATATTTT	CASSQTPITGISGNTIYF
TRBJ2-2	few	TRBV5-5	TRBD2	TGTGCCAGCAGCTTAAGGGGACTAGGAGACACCGGGGAGCTGTTTTTT	CASSLRGLGDTGELFF
TRBJ1-2	NA	TRBV6-4	TRBD1	TGTGCCAGCAGTGAGTGGACAGGGCTTAACTATGGCTACACCTTC	CASSEWTGLNYGYTF
TRBJ2-1	NA	TRBV10-1	NA	TGCGCCAGCAGTGCAGGACATGGGGCCACCTACAATGAGCAGTTCTTC	CASSAGHGATYNEQFF
TRBJ1-1	NA	TRBV6-4	TRBD1	TGTGCCAGCAGTGCCCATTACAGGGGGATGAACACTGAAGCTTTCTTT	CASSAHYRGMNTEAFF
TRBJ1-2	NA	TRBV12-3/TRBV12-4	TRBD1	TGTGCCAGCAGTTGGACAGGGAACTATGGCTACACCTTC	CASSWTGNYGYTF
TRBJ2-7	NA	TRBV3-1/TRBV3-2	TRBD1	TGTGCCAGCAGAAAACAGGGGGCGCGATACGAGCAGTACTTC	CASRKQGARYEQYF
TRBJ2-5	NA	TRBV2	TRBD2	TGTGCCAGCAATAGGGTCGGGGGGGGCCGCGAGACCCAGTACTTC	CASNRVGGGRETQYF
TRBJ1-1	NA	TRBV24-1	TRBD1	TGTGCCACCAGTGATCCCGGACAGGGGAACACTGAAGCTTTCTTT	CATSDPGQGNTEAFF
TRBJ1-4	NA	TRBV3-1/TRBV3-2	TRBD1	TGTGCCAGCAGCCAAGATGTTTTAACGCGGACAGGGCGTGAAAAACTGTTTTTT	CASSQDVLTRTGREKLFF
TRBJ1-1	NA	TRBV12-3/TRBV12-4	NA	TGTGCCAGCAGTCTGGTCGGCACTGAAGCTTTCTTT	CASSLVGTEAFF
TRBJ2-1	NA	TRBV3-1/TRBV3-2	NA	TGTGCCAGCAGCTTCTATCACGAGCAGTTCTTC	CASSFYHEQFF
TRBJ2-5	NA	TRBV7-8	NA	TGTGCCAGCAGCCAAGGCACAGGGAACCAAGAGACCCAGTACTTC	CASSQGTGNQETQYF
TRBJ2-7	NA	TRBV5-5	TRBD1	TGTGCCAGCGGCGGACAGGGGGCCTCCTACGAGCAGTACTTC	CASGGQGASYEQYF
TRBJ1-4	NA	TRBV2	NA	TGTGCCAGCAGTAATAGGGGCTCCGCTAATGAAAAACTGTTTTTT	CASSNRGSANEKLFF
TRBJ2-1	NA	TRBV6-4	TRBD2	TGTGCCAGCAGTTCGGAAGCGGGGGGATACAATGAGCAGTTCTTC	CASSSEAGGYNEQFF
TRBJ2-1	NA	TRBV10-3	TRBD1	TGTGCCACCCGGGGAGACAGGGGCGATGAGCAGTTCTTC	CATRGDRGDEQFF
TRBJ1-1	NA	TRBV5-5	NA	TGTGCCAGCAGCTTGGGCCCCCAGGGTAGGGGAATGAACACTGAAGCTTTCTTT	CASSLGPQGRGMNTEAFF
TRBJ1-5	NA	TRBV29-1	TRBD1	TGCAGCGTCGGACAGGGAACCGGCAATCAGCCCCAGCATTTT	CSVGQGTGNQPQHF
TRBJ1-6	NA	TRBV28	NA	TGTGCCAGCAGCCTACCAGGGGCTAATCATTCACCCCTCCACTTT	CASSLPGANHSPLHF
TRBJ1-5	NA	TRBV28	NA	TGTGCCAGCAGTTTACCCACGGACAGTAGCAATCAGCCCCAGCATTTT	CASSLPTDSSNQPQHF
TRBJ2-1	few	TRBV6-5	NA	TGTGCCAGCAGCGACTCGGGGTCCTACAATGAGCAGTTCTTC	CASSDSGSYNEQFF
TRBJ2-1	NA	TRBV5-1	TRBD2	TGCGCCAGCAGATCTCTAGCGGGAGCGGGAAATGAGCAGTTCTTC	CASRSLAGAGNEQFF
TRBJ1-5	few	TRBV19	NA	TGTGCCAGTAGTCTAAGTAGCAATCAGCCCCAGCATTTT	CASSLSSNQPQHF
TRBJ1-1	NA	TRBV3-1/TRBV3-2	TRBD1	TGTGCCAGCAGCCCAAGAGGGACAGGGGTCACTGAAGCTTTCTTT	CASSPRGTGVTEAFF
TRBJ2-7	NA	TRBV5-1	TRBD1	TGCGCCAGCAGTCGGGACAGGGGAACTACGGAGCAGTACTTC	CASSRDRGTTEQYF
TRBJ1-1	NA	TRBV11-3	TRBD1	TGTGCCAGCAGCCACAGGGGCTTGAACACTGAAGCTTTCTTT	CASSHRGLNTEAFF